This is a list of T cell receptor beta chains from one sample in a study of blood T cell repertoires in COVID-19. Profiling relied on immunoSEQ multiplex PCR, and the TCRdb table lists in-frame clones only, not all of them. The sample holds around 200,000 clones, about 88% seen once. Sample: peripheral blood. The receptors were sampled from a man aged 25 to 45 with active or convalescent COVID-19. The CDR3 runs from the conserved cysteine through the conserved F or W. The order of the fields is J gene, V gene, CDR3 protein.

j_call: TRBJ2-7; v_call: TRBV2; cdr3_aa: CASSEPQREVNEQYF
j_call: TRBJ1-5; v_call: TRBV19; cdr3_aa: CASSNEGDFHFSNQPQHF
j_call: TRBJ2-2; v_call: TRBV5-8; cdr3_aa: CASSFSPGLGTGELFF
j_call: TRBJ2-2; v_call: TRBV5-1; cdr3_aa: CASSWVAGETGELFF
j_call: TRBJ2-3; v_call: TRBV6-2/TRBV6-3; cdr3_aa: CASSYGRGGLTSTDTQYF
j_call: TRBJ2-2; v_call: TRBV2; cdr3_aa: CASTSGTGELFF
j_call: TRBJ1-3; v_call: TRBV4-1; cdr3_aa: CASSQVQSSGNTIYF
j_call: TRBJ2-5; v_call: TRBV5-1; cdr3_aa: CASSGGLAGVETQYF
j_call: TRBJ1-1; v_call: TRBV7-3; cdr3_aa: CASSPIPGGGTEAFF
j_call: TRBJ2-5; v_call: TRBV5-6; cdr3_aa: CASSLIPSGTQETQYF
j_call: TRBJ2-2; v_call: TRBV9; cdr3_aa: CASSVQGGTGELFF
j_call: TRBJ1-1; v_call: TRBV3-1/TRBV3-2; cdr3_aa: CASSPRGLGNTEAFF
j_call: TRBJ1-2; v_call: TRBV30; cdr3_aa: CACRQGAEGYTF
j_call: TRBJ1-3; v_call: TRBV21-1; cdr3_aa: CASSNEGPAGVCTIYF
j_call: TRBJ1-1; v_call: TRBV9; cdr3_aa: CASSGDRGLHTEAFF
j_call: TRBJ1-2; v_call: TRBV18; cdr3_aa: CASSRGGGADYGYTF
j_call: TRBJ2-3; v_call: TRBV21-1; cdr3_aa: CASSQGGPDTQYF
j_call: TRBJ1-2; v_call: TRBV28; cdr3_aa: CASSTRRRNYGYTF
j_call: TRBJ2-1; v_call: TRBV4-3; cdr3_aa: CASSQESGNNEQFF
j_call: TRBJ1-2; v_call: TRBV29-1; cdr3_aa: CSVEDQGKSYGYTF
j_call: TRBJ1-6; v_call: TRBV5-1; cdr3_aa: CASSLTGDSYNSPLHF
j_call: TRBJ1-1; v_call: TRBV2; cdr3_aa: CASSELDLRLNTEAFF
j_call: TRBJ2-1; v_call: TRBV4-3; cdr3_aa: CASSQDRGLAPYNEQFF
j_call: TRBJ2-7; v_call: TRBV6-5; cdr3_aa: CASSHEGTGAYEQYF